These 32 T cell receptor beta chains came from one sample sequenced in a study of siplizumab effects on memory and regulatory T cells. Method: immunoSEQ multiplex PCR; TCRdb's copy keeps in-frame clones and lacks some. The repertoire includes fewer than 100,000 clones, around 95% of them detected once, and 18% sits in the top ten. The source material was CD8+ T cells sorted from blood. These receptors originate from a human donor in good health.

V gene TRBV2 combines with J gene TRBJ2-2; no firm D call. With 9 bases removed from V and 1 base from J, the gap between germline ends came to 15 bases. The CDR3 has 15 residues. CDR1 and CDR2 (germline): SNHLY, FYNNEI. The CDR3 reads CARPFADENTGELFF. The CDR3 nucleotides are TGTGCCAGGCCCTTTGCGGACGAGAACACCGGGGAGCTGTTTTTT.

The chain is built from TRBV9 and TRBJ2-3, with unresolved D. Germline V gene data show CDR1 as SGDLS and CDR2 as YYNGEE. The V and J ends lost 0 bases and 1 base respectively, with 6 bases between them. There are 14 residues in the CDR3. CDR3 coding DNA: TGTGCCAGCAGCGTAGGGAGCGGCACAGATACGCAGTATTTT. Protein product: CASSVGSGTDTQYF.

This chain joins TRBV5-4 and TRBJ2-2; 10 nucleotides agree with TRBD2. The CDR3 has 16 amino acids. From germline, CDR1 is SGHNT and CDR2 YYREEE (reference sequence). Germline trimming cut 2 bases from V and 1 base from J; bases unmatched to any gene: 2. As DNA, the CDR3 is TGTGCCAGCAGCTTCCGGACTAGCGGGAACACCGGGGAGCTGTTTTTT. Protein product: CASSFRTSGNTGELFF.

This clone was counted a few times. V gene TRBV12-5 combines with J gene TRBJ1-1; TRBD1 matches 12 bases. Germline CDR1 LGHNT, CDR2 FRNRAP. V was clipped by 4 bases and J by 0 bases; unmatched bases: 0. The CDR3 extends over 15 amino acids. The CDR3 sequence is CASGWDRGLNTEAFF. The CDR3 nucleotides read TGTGCTAGTGGTTGGGACAGGGGGCTGAACACTGAAGCTTTCTTT.

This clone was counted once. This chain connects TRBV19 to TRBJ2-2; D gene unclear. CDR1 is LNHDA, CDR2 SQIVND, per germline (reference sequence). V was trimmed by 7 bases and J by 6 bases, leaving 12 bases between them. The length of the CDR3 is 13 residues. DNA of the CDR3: TGTGCCAGTAATAGTCCTTATGCCGGGGAGCTGTTTTTT. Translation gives CASNSPYAGELFF.

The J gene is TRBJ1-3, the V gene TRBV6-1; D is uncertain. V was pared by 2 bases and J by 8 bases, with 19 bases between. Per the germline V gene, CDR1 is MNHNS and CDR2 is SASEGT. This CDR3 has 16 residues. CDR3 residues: CASSELARRTGDTIYF. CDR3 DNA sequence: TGTGCCAGCAGTGAACTCGCGCGGCGGACCGGTGACACCATATATTTT.

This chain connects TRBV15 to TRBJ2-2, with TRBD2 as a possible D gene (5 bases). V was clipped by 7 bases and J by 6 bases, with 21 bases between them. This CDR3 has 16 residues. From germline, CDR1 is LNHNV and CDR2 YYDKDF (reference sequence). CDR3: CATTPFAGGKAGELFF. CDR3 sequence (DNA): TGTGCCACCACCCCTTTCGCGGGTGGGAAGGCCGGGGAGCTGTTTTTT.

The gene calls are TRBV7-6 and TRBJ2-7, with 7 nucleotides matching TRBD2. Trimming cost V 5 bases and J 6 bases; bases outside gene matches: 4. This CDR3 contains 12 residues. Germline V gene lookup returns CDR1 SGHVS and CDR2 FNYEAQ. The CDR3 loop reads CASSPTGGEQYF. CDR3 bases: TGTGCCAGCAGCCCAACGGGGGGCGAGCAGTACTTC. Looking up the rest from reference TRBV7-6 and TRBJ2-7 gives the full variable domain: GAGVSQSPRYKVTKRGQDVALRCDPISGHVSLYWYRQALGQGPEFLTYFNYEAQQDKSGLPNDRFSAERPEGSISTLTIQRTEQRDSAMYRCASSPTGGEQYFGPGTRLTVT.

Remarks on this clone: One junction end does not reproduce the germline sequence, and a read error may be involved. Here the CDR3 DNA reads TGTGCTAGCAGCCCCCGACGGCAGACCGTAATAATTCCGAACACCGGGGAGCTGTTTTTT. Its translation is CASSPRRQTVIIPNTGELFF. The J gene is TRBJ2-2, the V gene TRBV7-7; D gene uncertain. Germline V CDR1 and CDR2: SSHAT, FNYEAQ (reference sequence). The CDR3 consists of 20 residues. The whole variable domain, remainder taken from reference TRBV7-7 and TRBJ2-2, is GAGVSQSPRYKVTKRGQDVTLRCDPISSHATLYWYQQALGQGPEFLTYFNYEAQPDKSGLPSDRFSAERPEGSISTLTIQRTEQRDSAMYRCASSPRRQTVIIPNTGELFFGEGSRLTVL.

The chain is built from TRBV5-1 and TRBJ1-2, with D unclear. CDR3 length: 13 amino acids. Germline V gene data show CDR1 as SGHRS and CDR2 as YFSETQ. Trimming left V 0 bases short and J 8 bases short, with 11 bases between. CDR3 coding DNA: TGCGCCAGCAGCTTGGCGAAGGGCCCAGGCTACACCTTC. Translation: CASSLAKGPGYTF.

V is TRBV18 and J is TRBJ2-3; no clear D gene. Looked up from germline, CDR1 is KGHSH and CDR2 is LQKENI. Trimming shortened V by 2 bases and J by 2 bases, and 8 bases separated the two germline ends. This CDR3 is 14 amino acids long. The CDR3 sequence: CASSPTGATDTQYF. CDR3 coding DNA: TGTGCCAGCTCACCAACCGGAGCCACAGATACGCAGTATTTT.

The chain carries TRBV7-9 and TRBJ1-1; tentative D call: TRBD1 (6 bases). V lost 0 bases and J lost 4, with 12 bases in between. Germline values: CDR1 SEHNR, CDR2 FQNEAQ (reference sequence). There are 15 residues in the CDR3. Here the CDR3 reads CASSLAPRGFTEAFF. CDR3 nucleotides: TGTGCCAGCAGCTTAGCGCCCAGGGGTTTCACTGAAGCTTTCTTT.

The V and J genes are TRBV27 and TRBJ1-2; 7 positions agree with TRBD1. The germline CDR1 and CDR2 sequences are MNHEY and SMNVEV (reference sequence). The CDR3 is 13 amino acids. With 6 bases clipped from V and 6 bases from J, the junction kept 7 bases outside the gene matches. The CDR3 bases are TGTGCCAGCAGCTACGACAGGGACCATGGCTACACCTTC. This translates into CASSYDRDHGYTF.

The CDR3: CASSYSRGNEQYF. In DNA form, the CDR3 reads TGTGCCAGCAGTTACTCGCGAGGGAACGAGCAGTACTTC. The chain joins TRBV6-5 to TRBJ2-7; possible D gene TRBD2, 5 bases. V was trimmed by 0 bases and J by 5 bases, leaving 8 bases between them. Germline V gene data show CDR1 as MNHEY and CDR2 as SVGAGI. The CDR3 covers 13 residues.

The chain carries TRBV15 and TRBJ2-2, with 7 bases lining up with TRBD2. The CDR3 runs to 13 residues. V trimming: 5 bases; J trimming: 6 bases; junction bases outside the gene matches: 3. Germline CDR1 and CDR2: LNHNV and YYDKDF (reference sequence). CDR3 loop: CATSPTSPGELFF. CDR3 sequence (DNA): TGTGCCACCAGCCCGACTAGCCCCGGGGAGCTGTTTTTT. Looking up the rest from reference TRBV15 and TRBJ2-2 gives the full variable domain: DAMVIQNPRYQVTQFGKPVTLSCSQTLNHNVMYWYQQKSSQAPKLLFHYYDKDFNNEADTPDNFQSRRPNTSFCFLDIRSPGLGDTAMYLCATSPTSPGELFFGEGSRLTVL.

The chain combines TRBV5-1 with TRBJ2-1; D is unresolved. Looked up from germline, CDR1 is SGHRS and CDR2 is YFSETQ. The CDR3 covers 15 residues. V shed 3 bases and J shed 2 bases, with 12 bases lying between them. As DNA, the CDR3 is TGCGCCAGCAGCTGGGCCCTCCAGCCCTACAATGAGCAGTTCTTC. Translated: CASSWALQPYNEQFF.

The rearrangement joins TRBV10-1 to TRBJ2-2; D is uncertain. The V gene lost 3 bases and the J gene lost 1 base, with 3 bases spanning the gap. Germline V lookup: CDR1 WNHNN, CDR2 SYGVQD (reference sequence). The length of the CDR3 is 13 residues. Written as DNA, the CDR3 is TGCGCCAGCAGTGATTTGAACACCGGGGAGCTGTTTTTT. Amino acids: CASSDLNTGELFF.

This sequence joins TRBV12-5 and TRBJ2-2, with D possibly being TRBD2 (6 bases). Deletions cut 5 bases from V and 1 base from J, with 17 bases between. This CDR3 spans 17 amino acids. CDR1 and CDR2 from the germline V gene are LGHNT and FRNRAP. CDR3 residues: CASGLNVGGLNTGELFF. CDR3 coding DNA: TGTGCTAGTGGTCTTAATGTGGGGGGATTGAACACCGGGGAGCTGTTTTTT.

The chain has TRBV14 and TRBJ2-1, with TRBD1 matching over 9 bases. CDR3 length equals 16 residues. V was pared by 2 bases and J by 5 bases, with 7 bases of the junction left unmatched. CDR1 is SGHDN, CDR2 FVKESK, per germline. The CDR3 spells CASSQKGTGLNNEQFF. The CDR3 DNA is TGTGCCAGCAGCCAAAAGGGGACAGGGCTAAACAATGAGCAGTTCTTC.

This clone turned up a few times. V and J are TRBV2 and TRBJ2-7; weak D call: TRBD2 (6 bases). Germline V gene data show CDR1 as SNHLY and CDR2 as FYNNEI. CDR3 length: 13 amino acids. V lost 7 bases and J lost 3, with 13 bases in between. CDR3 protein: CASTPMGGYEQYF. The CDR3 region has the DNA TGTGCCAGCACTCCCATGGGGGGCTACGAGCAGTACTTC. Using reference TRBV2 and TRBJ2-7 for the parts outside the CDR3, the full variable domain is EPEVTQTPSHQVTQMGQEVILRCVPISNHLYFYWYRQILGQKVEFLVSFYNNEISEKSEIFDDQFSVERPDGSNFTLKIRSTKLEDSAMYFCASTPMGGYEQYFGPGTRLTVT.

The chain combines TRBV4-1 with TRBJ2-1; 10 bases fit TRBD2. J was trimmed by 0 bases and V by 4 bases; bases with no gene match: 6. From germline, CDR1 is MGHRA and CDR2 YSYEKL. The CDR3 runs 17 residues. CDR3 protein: CASSLTSGPNSYNEQFF. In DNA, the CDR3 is TGCGCCAGCAGCCTGACTAGCGGGCCCAACTCCTACAATGAGCAGTTCTTC.

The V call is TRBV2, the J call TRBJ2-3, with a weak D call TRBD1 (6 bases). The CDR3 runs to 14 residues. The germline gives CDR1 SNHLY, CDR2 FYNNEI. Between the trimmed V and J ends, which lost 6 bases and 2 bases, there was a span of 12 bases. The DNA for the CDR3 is TGTGCCAGCAGCCCAGACAGGCCCACAGATACGCAGTATTTT. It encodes CASSPDRPTDTQYF.

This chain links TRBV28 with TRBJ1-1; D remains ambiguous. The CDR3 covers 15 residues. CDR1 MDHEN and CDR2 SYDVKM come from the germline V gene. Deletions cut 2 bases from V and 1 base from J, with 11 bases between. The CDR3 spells CASSLKGLGNTEAFF. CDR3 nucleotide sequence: TGTGCCAGCAGTTTAAAGGGCCTGGGGAACACTGAAGCTTTCTTT.

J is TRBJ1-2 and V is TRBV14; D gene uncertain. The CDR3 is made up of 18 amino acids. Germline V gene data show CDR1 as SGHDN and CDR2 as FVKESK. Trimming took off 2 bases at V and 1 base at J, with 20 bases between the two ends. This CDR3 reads CASSQTSRSGDDNYGYTF. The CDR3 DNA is TGTGCCAGCAGCCAAACCTCAAGGTCAGGAGACGATAACTATGGCTACACCTTC.

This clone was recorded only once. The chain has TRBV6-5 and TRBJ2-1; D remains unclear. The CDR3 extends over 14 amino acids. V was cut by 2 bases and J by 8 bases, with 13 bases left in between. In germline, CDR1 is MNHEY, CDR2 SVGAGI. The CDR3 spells CASSYVVASHEQFF. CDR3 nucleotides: TGTGCCAGCAGTTACGTGGTAGCTTCGCATGAGCAGTTCTTC.

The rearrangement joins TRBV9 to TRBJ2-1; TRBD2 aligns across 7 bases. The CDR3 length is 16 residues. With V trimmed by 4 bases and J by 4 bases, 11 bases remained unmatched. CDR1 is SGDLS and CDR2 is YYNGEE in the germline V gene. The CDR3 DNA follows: TGTGCCAGCAGCCCCAGCGGGATGGGCGGGTACAATGAGCAGTTCTTC. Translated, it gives CASSPSGMGGYNEQFF.

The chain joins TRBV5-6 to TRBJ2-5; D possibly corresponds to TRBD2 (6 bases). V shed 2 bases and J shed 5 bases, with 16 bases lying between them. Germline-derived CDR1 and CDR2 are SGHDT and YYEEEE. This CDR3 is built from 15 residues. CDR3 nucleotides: TGTGCCAGCAGCTTTGGGGGGTCGTCTTTCGAGACCCAGTACTTC. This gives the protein CASSFGGSSFETQYF.

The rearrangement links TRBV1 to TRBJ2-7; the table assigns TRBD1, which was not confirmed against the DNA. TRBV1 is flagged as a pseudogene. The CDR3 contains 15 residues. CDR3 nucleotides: TGCACCAGCAGCCAAGATACCAGGGGGCCATACGAGCAGTACTTC. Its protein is CTSSQDTRGPYEQYF.

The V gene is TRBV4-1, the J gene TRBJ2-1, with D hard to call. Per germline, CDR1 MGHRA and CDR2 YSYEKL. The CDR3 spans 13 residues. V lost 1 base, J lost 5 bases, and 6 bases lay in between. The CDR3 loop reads CASSQGYDNEQFF. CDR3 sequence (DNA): TGCGCCAGCAGCCAAGGGTATGACAATGAGCAGTTCTTC.

In DNA, the CDR3 is TGCGCCAGCAGCTTGGCTCAGCGGGAGTACGATGAGCAGTTCTTC. Amino acid sequence: CASSLAQREYDEQFF. V usage is TRBV5-1 and J usage is TRBJ2-1; 8 nucleotides line up with TRBD2. V dropped 0 bases and J dropped 8; count of bases not matched to a gene: 7. The length of the CDR3 is 15 residues. Germline loops: CDR1 SGHRS, CDR2 YFSETQ.

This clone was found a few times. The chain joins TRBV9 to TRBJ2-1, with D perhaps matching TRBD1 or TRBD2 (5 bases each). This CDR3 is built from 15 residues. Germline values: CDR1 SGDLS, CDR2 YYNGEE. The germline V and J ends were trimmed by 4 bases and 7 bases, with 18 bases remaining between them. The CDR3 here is CASSTWDEKQNEQFF. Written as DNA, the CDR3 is TGTGCCAGCAGCACCTGGGACGAAAAGCAGAATGAGCAGTTCTTC.

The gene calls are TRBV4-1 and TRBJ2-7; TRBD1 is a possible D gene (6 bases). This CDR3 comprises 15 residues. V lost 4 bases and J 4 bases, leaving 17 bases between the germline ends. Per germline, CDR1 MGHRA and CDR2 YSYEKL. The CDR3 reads CASSPPTGSQYEQYF. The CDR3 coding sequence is TGCGCCAGCAGCCCGCCCACAGGGTCACAATACGAGCAGTACTTC.